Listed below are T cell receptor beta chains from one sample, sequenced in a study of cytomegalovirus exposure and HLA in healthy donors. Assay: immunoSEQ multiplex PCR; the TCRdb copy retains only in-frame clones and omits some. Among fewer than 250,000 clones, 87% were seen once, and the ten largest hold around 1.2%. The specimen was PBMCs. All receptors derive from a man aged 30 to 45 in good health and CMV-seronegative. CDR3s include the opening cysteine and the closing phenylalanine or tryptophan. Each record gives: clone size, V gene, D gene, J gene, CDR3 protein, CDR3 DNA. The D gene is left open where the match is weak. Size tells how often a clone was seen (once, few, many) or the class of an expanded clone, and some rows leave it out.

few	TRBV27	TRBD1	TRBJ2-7	CASSPFNPDRVVYEQYF	TGTGCCAGCAGCCCTTTTAACCCGGACAGGGTCGTCTACGAGCAGTACTTC
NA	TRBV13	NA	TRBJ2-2	CASSLLWQAYNTGELFF	TGTGCCAGCAGCTTATTGTGGCAGGCTTATAACACCGGGGAGCTGTTTTTT
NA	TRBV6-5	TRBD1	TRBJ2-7	CASSWGPRQGAYEQYF	TGTGCCAGCAGTTGGGGACCGAGACAGGGGGCCTACGAGCAGTACTTC
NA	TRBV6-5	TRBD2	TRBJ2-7	CASTREEPSYEQYF	TGTGCCAGCACCCGGGAGGAACCCTCCTACGAGCAGTACTTC
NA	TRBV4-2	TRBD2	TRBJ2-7	CASSQEGPGLAVYEQYF	TGTGCCAGCAGCCAAGAGGGGCCGGGACTAGCGGTTTACGAGCAGTACTTC
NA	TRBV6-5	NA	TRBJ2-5	CASSYSEGYQETQYF	TGTGCCAGCAGTTACTCGGAGGGGTACCAAGAGACCCAGTACTTC
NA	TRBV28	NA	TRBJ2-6	CASSLYGGSGANVLTF	TGTGCCAGCAGTTTATACGGGGGCTCTGGGGCCAACGTCCTGACTTTC
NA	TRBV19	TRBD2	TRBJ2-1	CASSIGGGYSSYNEQFF	TGTGCCAGTAGTATCGGGGGGGGATATTCCTCCTACAATGAGCAGTTCTTC
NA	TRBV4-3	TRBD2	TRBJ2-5	CATPGGAKETQYF	TGCGCTACGCCGGGGGGGGCGAAAGAGACCCAGTACTTC
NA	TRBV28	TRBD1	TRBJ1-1	CASRRGDRAVRAEAFF	TGTGCCAGCAGGAGGGGAGACAGGGCAGTCCGCGCTGAAGCTTTCTTT
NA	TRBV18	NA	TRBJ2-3	CASSPGGVTDTQYF	TGTGCCAGCTCACCAGGAGGAGTCACAGATACGCAGTATTTT
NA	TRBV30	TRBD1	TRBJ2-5	CARSRGLVETQYF	TGTGCCAGATCCAGGGGGCTGGTAGAGACCCAGTACTTC
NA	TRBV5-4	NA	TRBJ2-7	CASSLAGYSYEQYF	TGTGCCAGCAGTTTAGCTGGGTACTCCTACGAGCAGTACTTC
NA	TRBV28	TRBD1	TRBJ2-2	CASSLGTGSVGTGELFF	TGTGCCAGCAGTTTAGGGACAGGGTCGGTAGGCACCGGGGAGCTGTTTTTT
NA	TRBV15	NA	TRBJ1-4	CATSRLTENEKLFF	TGTGCCACCAGCAGATTGACAGAAAATGAAAAACTGTTTTTT
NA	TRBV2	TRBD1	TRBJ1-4	CASRGDRGQPSTNEKLFF	TGTGCCAGCAGGGGGGACAGGGGACAACCTTCAACTAATGAAAAACTGTTTTTT
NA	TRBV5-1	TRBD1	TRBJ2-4	CASSLRDRGNIQYF	TGCGCCAGCAGCTTAAGGGACAGGGGAAACATTCAGTACTTC
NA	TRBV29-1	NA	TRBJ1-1	CSVVRVNTEAFF	TGCAGCGTTGTCAGGGTGAACACTGAAGCTTTCTTT
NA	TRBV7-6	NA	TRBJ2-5	CASRDIKETQYF	TGTGCCAGCCGGGACATTAAAGAGACCCAGTACTTC
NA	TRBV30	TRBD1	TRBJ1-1	CAWNGQGNTEAFF	TGTGCCTGGAACGGACAGGGGAACACTGAAGCTTTCTTT
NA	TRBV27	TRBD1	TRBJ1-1	CASSRPGGNTEAFF	TGTGCCAGCAGTCGTCCAGGGGGGAACACTGAAGCTTTCTTT
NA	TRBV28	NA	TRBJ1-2	CASSSGGSYGYTF	TGTGCCAGCAGTTCTGGGGGCTCCTATGGCTACACCTTC